This is a list of T cell receptor beta chains from one sample in a study of blood T cell repertoires in COVID-19. Measured with immunoSEQ multiplex PCR; TCRdb has only the in-frame clones, and not every one. Among about 97,000 clones listed, 70% to 90% were seen once. Sequencing was carried out using peripheral blood. The receptors shown here come from a human donor in a cohort sampled during active COVID-19. CDR3s include the opening cysteine and the closing phenylalanine or tryptophan. D genes are given only for firm matches. A row's size may be missing; if present it is once, few, many or a size class.

TRBD2 | TRBJ2-7 | TRBV4-2 | NA | TGTGCCAGCAGCCCTAAGGGCTCGGGAGGGCCGGGGGAGCAGTACTTC | CASSPKGSGGPGEQYF
TRBD2 | TRBJ2-2 | TRBV19 | NA | TGTGCCAGCTCTAGCGGGAGATACACCGGGGAGCTGTTTTTT | CASSSGRYTGELFF
NA | TRBJ1-5 | TRBV7-9 | NA | TGTGCCAGCAGCTCCTCCGGGACAAAATATAGCAATCAGCCCCAGCATTTT | CASSSSGTKYSNQPQHF
NA | TRBJ2-5 | TRBV5-4 | NA | TGTGCCAGCACTCTTCAAAAAGGACAGAGGGTGGAGACCCAGTACTTC | CASTLQKGQRVETQYF
TRBD1 | TRBJ1-2 | TRBV29-1 | NA | TGCAGCGTTAGCCCCGGGACAGGGTATGGCTACACCTTC | CSVSPGTGYGYTF
NA | TRBJ2-7 | TRBV19 | NA | TGTGCCAGTAGTAGACTCCTCGGGGTCTCCTACGAGCAGTACTTC | CASSRLLGVSYEQYF
NA | TRBJ2-3 | TRBV27 | NA | TGTGCCAGCAGTTTTGAACGGGGGACGCAGTATTTT | CASSFERGTQYF
NA | TRBJ1-1 | TRBV7-9 | NA | TGTGCCAGCAGCTTAGTTCCCGGAGAGGCTTTCTTT | CASSLVPGEAFF
NA | TRBJ1-5 | TRBV7-8 | NA | TGTGCCAGCAGCTGGAGGGGTGATCAGCCCCAGCATTTT | CASSWRGDQPQHF
NA | TRBJ2-2 | TRBV27 | NA | TGTGCCAGCAGCCCTATTTACAACACCGGGGAGCTGTTTTTT | CASSPIYNTGELFF
TRBD1 | TRBJ1-5 | TRBV15 | NA | TGTGCCACCGAGAGGGGCCAACTTAAACCGGGACAGAGCAATCAGCCCCAGCATTTT | CATERGQLKPGQSNQPQHF
NA | TRBJ2-7 | TRBV6-5 | few | TGTGCCAGCAGTTCGGACAGTTCCCTCTACGAGCAGTACTTC | CASSSDSSLYEQYF
TRBD1 | TRBJ2-4 | TRBV7-2 | NA | TGTGCCAGCAGCTCAACAGGGGGCGCCGGAAACATTCAGTACTTC | CASSSTGGAGNIQYF
NA | TRBJ1-2 | TRBV29-1 | NA | TGCAGCGTTGTTGACACCAGTTCTTACTATGGCTACACCTTC | CSVVDTSSYYGYTF
NA | TRBJ2-7 | TRBV11-1 | few | TGTGCCAGCAGCGAGGTCGGGAATTCGCGGGAGCAGTACTTC | CASSEVGNSREQYF
TRBD2 | TRBJ2-2 | TRBV19 | NA | TGTGCCAGTACCCCACCGGGCGGGAGGGACACCGGGGAGCTGTTTTTT | CASTPPGGRDTGELFF
TRBD1 | TRBJ1-2 | TRBV5-6 | NA | TGTGCCAGCACGCGACAGGGGGCGATTCGCTATGGCTACACCTTC | CASTRQGAIRYGYTF
NA | TRBJ1-2 | TRBV5-6 | NA | TGTGCCAGCAGCTTGGCCAGGGGCTGGGGCTACACCTTC | CASSLARGWGYTF
NA | TRBJ2-3 | TRBV28 | NA | TGTGCCAGCAGGTTGCGAGACGGACAGTTACCGAGCACAGATACGCAGTATTTT | CASRLRDGQLPSTDTQYF
NA | TRBJ1-1 | TRBV7-8 | NA | TGTGCCAGCAGCCCCGGGGTGCAAGCTTTCTTT | CASSPGVQAFF
TRBD1 | TRBJ2-5 | TRBV7-9 | NA | TGTGCCAGCAGCTTAGCCAGGGGGACAGAGACCCAGTACTTC | CASSLARGTETQYF
NA | TRBJ1-1 | TRBV6-6 | NA | TGTGCCAGCAGTTACGCGGAGGGGAACACTGAAGCTTTCTTT | CASSYAEGNTEAFF
NA | TRBJ2-3 | TRBV11-3 | NA | TGTGCCAGCAGCTCCAACAGGGCAGATACGCAGTATTTT | CASSSNRADTQYF
TRBD2 | TRBJ2-1 | TRBV7-2 | NA | TGTGCCAGCAGCTTAGCGGGAGCTAGCGGGTACAATGAGCAGTTCTTC | CASSLAGASGYNEQFF
TRBD1 | TRBJ1-4 | TRBV28 | NA | TGTGCCAGCAGTTTAGGGACAGTAGGGGGTCTAGGAAAACTGTTTTTT | CASSLGTVGGLGKLFF
TRBD1 | TRBJ1-6 | TRBV19 | NA | TGTGCCAGTAGTATCGCAGGGGGCGGCTCACCCCTCCACTTT | CASSIAGGGSPLHF
TRBD2 | TRBJ2-3 | TRBV6-1 | NA | TGTGCCAGCAGTGAAAGGAGGGCGGGAGGCCCAGATACGCAGTATTTT | CASSERRAGGPDTQYF
NA | TRBJ1-4 | TRBV6-5 | NA | TGTGCCAGCAGTCCAGGACAGTCTCCCAATGAAAAACTGTTTTTT | CASSPGQSPNEKLFF
NA | TRBJ1-2 | TRBV2 | NA | TGTGCCAGCAGTCAACAGGGTTTCAACTATGGCTACACCTTC | CASSQQGFNYGYTF
TRBD2 | TRBJ2-3 | TRBV5-4 | NA | TGTGCCAGCAGCGGACTAGCGGGATACACAGATACGCAGTATTTT | CASSGLAGYTDTQYF
NA | TRBJ1-4 | TRBV25-1 | NA | TGTGCCAGCTCTCAATTGCGGGAAGGTTTGTTTTTT | CASSQLREGLFF
NA | TRBJ2-3 | TRBV4-1 | NA | TGCGCCAGCAGCCCCGGCGGGCTAGCATCTAGCACAGATACGCAGTATTTT | CASSPGGLASSTDTQYF
TRBD1 | TRBJ2-4 | TRBV4-2 | NA | TGTGCCAGCAGCCACCCGGGACAGGGGGGAAACATTCAGTACTTC | CASSHPGQGGNIQYF
TRBD1 | TRBJ2-7 | TRBV5-1 | NA | TGCGCCAGCAGCTTGGCCTTGGGACAGTATTACGAGCAGTACTTC | CASSLALGQYYEQYF
NA | TRBJ2-1 | TRBV9 | NA | TGTGCCAGCAGCGCGAAGGGGAATGAGCAGTTCTTC | CASSAKGNEQFF
TRBD1 | TRBJ2-2 | TRBV12-5 | once | TGTGCTATGTGGGACAGAGCGAACACCGGGGAGCTGTTTTTT | CAMWDRANTGELFF
NA | TRBJ2-2 | TRBV19 | once | TGTGCCAGTAGTAGTCCCCTCGTACGGACCGGGGAGCTGTTTTTT | CASSSPLVRTGELFF
TRBD2 | TRBJ2-3 | TRBV3-1/TRBV3-2 | NA | TGTGCCAGCAGCCAACCACTAGCGGGAGTGACAGATACGCAGTATTTT | CASSQPLAGVTDTQYF
TRBD2 | TRBJ2-3 | TRBV4-2 | NA | TGTGCCAGCAGCCCAGGACTAGCGGGAGGCCGAGATGGCACAGATACGCAGTATTTT | CASSPGLAGGRDGTDTQYF
NA | TRBJ2-5 | TRBV7-2 | NA | TGTGCCAGCAGCTCCCAGACTCGACCGCAAGAGACCCAGTACTTC | CASSSQTRPQETQYF
TRBD1 | TRBJ2-7 | TRBV19 | NA | TGTGCCAGTAGTGCCCCGGACAGGTTCTCCTACGAGCAGTACTTC | CASSAPDRFSYEQYF
TRBD1 | TRBJ2-5 | TRBV19 | NA | TGTGCCACTACTCGCCTGGGACAGGCTGGGGAGACCCAGTACTTC | CATTRLGQAGETQYF
NA | TRBJ2-7 | TRBV5-1 | NA | TGCGCCAGCAGCTGGATGGAGTCGGTCTACGAGCAGTACTTC | CASSWMESVYEQYF
NA | TRBJ1-1 | TRBV4-3 | NA | TGCGCCAGCAGCCAGACTACGAACACTGAAGCTTTCTTT | CASSQTTNTEAFF
NA | TRBJ1-1 | TRBV6-5 | few | TGTGCCAGCAGTTACTACAGGGAAAATGAAGCTTTCTTT | CASSYYRENEAFF
NA | TRBJ2-7 | TRBV19 | NA | TGTGCCAGTAGTATGGTGCCAGGGTCCTACGAGCAGTACTTC | CASSMVPGSYEQYF
NA | TRBJ2-5 | TRBV9 | NA | TGTGCCAGCAGCTCGGGTACCCGATCGCGGGAGACCCAGTACTTC | CASSSGTRSRETQYF
TRBD2 | TRBJ2-5 | TRBV18 | NA | TGTGCCAGCTCACATCGCACTAGCGGGAGTAGAGAGACCCAGTACTTC | CASSHRTSGSRETQYF
NA | TRBJ1-2 | TRBV4-1 | NA | TGCGCCAGCAGCCAACTGGAGGCAGGAGCTAACTATGGCTACACCTTC | CASSQLEAGANYGYTF
NA | TRBJ1-4 | TRBV18 | NA | TGTGCCAGCTCATCAAGAGATTCAACTAATGAAAAACTGTTTTTT | CASSSRDSTNEKLFF
TRBD2 | TRBJ2-1 | TRBV7-8 | NA | TGTGCCAGCAGCCCCCAGGGACCATTCTGGGGGGGGAGTATACTTGACTACAATGAGCAGTTCTTC | CASSPQGPFWGGSILDYNEQFF
NA | TRBJ1-1 | TRBV28 | NA | TGTGCCAGCAGTCCCCCGACAGGCTTGGGCACTGAAGCTTTCTTT | CASSPPTGLGTEAFF
TRBD1 | TRBJ1-1 | TRBV5-5 | NA | TGTGCCAGCAGCTTATCCGGGACAGACATGAACACTGAAGCTTTCTTT | CASSLSGTDMNTEAFF
NA | TRBJ1-4 | TRBV19 | NA | TGTGCCAGTATGGCCCCAGGACTAGGAAAACTGTTTTTT | CASMAPGLGKLFF